Following are 16 T cell receptor beta chains from one sample sequenced in a study of response to subunit inactivated influenza vaccine. A single record per CDR3 protein comes from TCRdb applying MiXCR to the RT-PCR reads. The sample has about 780,000 distinct CDR3 sequences, roughly 20% seen once. The starting material was PBMCs from blood, obtained more than 4 days after vaccination. Receptors were obtained from a man over 45 who received an inactivated influenza vaccine.

This clonotype was counted a few times. This chain uses TRBV5-1 with TRBJ1-2; possible D gene TRBD1, 5 bases. Per germline, CDR1 SGHRS and CDR2 YFSETQ. Trimming removed 3 bases at V and 4 bases at J, with 16 bases between. The CDR3 length is 15 residues. CDR3 coding DNA: TGCGCCAGCAGCTCCGGGACGGATCCCCTCTATGGCTACACCTTC. Protein: CASSSGTDPLYGYTF.

The gene calls are TRBV29-1 and TRBJ2-1, with TRBD2 matching over 11 bases. The CDR3 is 13 amino acids. Germline CDR1 SQVTM, CDR2 ANQGSEA. Losses at the gene ends were 3 bases for V and 7 bases for J; bases not matched to a gene: 2. The CDR3 coding sequence is TGCAGCGTTGATACTAGCGGGAGAAATGAGCAGTTCTTC. The encoded protein is CSVDTSGRNEQFF.

This clonotype showed up just a few times. The chain carries TRBV5-1 and TRBJ2-7; tentatively, D is TRBD1 (6 bases). Trimming pared 0 bases from V and 5 bases from J, leaving 18 bases between. Germline V gene sequence: CDR1 SGHRS, CDR2 YFSETQ. The CDR3 is 16 amino acids. CDR3 DNA: TGCGCCAGCAGCTTGGGGACAGTGCATCTCAAGGACGAGCAGTACTTC. Translated: CASSLGTVHLKDEQYF.

V is TRBV20-1 and J is TRBJ2-1; D is ambiguous. Germline V gene sequence: CDR1 DFQATT, CDR2 SNEGSKA (reference sequence). The CDR3 loop spans 11 amino acids. V gave up 5 bases and J gave up 9 bases, with 11 bases separating them. CDR3 loop: CSASGLTEQFF. The CDR3 DNA sequence: TGCAGTGCTTCTGGCCTGACTGAGCAGTTCTTC.

In this sample, this clonotype turned up a few times. V gene TRBV4-1 combines with J gene TRBJ1-5; a weak D match, TRBD1 (5 bases). V was cut by 1 base and J by 8 bases, with 12 bases left in between. The germline gives CDR1 MGHRA, CDR2 YSYEKL. This CDR3 comprises 14 residues. In nucleotides, the CDR3 is TGCGCCAGCAGCCAAGGGGGGGTAAAGGAGCCCCAGCATTTT. Its protein is CASSQGGVKEPQHF.

The sample holds a few counts of this clonotype. The CDR3, as DNA: TGCAGTCTTAGGGTAGACCACGAGCAGTACTTC. Translated: CSLRVDHEQYF. The gene calls are TRBV20-1 and TRBJ2-7; D remains unclear. The CDR3 runs 11 residues. V lost 8 bases and J lost 5, with 13 bases in between. CDR1 and CDR2 (germline): DFQATT, SNEGSKA (reference sequence).

By proportion, this clonotype is medium-sized. The DNA of the CDR3 is TGCGCCAGCAGCTTGGATGGCAGCTCCTACAATGAGCAGTTCTTC. Encoded protein: CASSLDGSSYNEQFF. The chain combines TRBV5-1 with TRBJ2-1; no clear D gene. CDR1 and CDR2 from the germline V gene are SGHRS and YFSETQ. CDR3 length equals 15 residues. Trimming pared 0 bases from V and 0 bases from J, leaving 7 bases between.

The rearrangement links TRBV27 to TRBJ1-1; 8 bases match TRBD1. J gave up 4 bases and V 5 bases, and 9 bases lay outside the gene matches. Germline V CDR1 and CDR2: MNHEY, SMNVEV (reference sequence). The CDR3 consists of 15 residues. CDR3 sequence: CASSTSPTGGTEAFF. CDR3 nucleotide sequence: TGTGCCAGCAGTACCTCCCCCACAGGGGGCACTGAAGCTTTCTTT.

CDR3 DNA: TGTGCCAGCGGTGTACCTGGGGCCAACGTCCTGACTTTC. Its translation is CASGVPGANVLTF. The chain combines TRBV7-2 with TRBJ2-6; no firm D call. The ends were cut back, 8 bases at V and 2 bases at J, with 7 bases in the middle. Looked up from germline, CDR1 is SGHTA and CDR2 is FQGNSA. There are 13 residues in the CDR3.

This clonotype came up many times. The genes are TRBV20-1 and TRBJ2-5, with D uncertain. CDR1 is DFQATT, CDR2 SNEGSKA, per germline (reference sequence). The length of the CDR3 is 12 residues. The V gene lost 3 bases and the J gene lost 3 bases, with 8 bases spanning the gap. CDR3 nucleotide sequence: TGCAGTGCTAGGGGCCCCGAAGAGACCCAGTACTTC. Its translation: CSARGPEETQYF.

A few counts support this clonotype. The chain links TRBV12-3 or TRBV12-4 to TRBJ1-6; 7 nucleotides agree with TRBD1. Losses at the gene ends were 3 bases for V and 8 bases for J; bases not matched to a gene: 4. The CDR3 length is 14 residues. The CDR3 nucleotides read TGTGCCAGCAGTTTGACAGGGTGGGATTCACCCCTCCACTTT. Translated, it gives CASSLTGWDSPLHF.

CDR3 coding DNA: TGCAGCGTTGATGTAGCGGGGGCCGGCACAGATACGCAGTATTTT. This codes for CSVDVAGAGTDTQYF. The chain recombines TRBV29-1 with TRBJ2-3; the match to TRBD2 covers 9 bases. There are 15 residues in the CDR3. V was pared by 3 bases and J by 1 base, with 5 bases of the junction left unmatched. The germline V gene has CDR1 SQVTM and CDR2 ANQGSEA.

The table lists this clonotype with a few counts. The V and J genes are TRBV20-1 and TRBJ1-6; a weak D match, TRBD1 (5 bases). This CDR3 region has 16 residues. Germline V CDR1 and CDR2: DFQATT, SNEGSKA (reference sequence). V lost 0 bases to trimming and J lost 0 bases, with 9 bases between them. The CDR3 sequence: CSARDSGSSYNSPLHF. CDR3 DNA: TGCAGTGCTAGAGATTCAGGGAGCTCCTATAATTCACCCCTCCACTTT.

V is TRBV11-2 and J is TRBJ2-7, with D hard to call. The CDR3 sequence is 15 residues long. Germline CDR1 is SGHAT and CDR2 is FQNNGV. Trimming pared 5 bases from V and 1 base from J, leaving 15 bases between. The CDR3 region has the DNA TGTGCCAGCAGCCCCGGTCTTGCCTTTTCCTACGAGCAGTACTTC. As protein: CASSPGLAFSYEQYF.

The chain joins TRBV7-9 to TRBJ2-7; no clear D gene. The V end lost 2 bases, the J end lost 6 bases, and 14 bases lay between the germline ends. This CDR3 has 14 residues. The germline V gene has CDR1 SEHNR and CDR2 FQNEAQ (reference sequence). This CDR3 reads CASSLIADRFEQYF. CDR3 nucleotide sequence: TGTGCCAGCAGCTTAATCGCAGACCGCTTCGAGCAGTACTTC.

This clonotype came up a few times. The genes are TRBV4-2 and TRBJ2-1; TRBD1 might be the D (5 bases). Trimming pared 3 bases from V and 4 bases from J, leaving 10 bases between. CDR3 length equals 14 residues. Germline CDR1 LGHNA, CDR2 YNFKEQ. DNA for the CDR3: TGTGCCAGCAGCCAGGACACGAAATACAATGAGCAGTTCTTC. It translates to CASSQDTKYNEQFF.